Listed below are T cell receptor beta chains from one sample, sequenced in a study of EBV T-cell therapy then PD-1 blockade in nasopharyngeal carcinoma. These receptors' targets are unknown. Data came from immunoSEQ multiplex PCR; TCRdb stores just in-frame clones and leaves some out. The sample lists about 22,000 clones; under 90% were seen once. This specimen consisted of CD8+ T cells from blood, obtained at day -245 from a patient whose treatment included autologous EBV-specific T cells and nivolumab. These receptors all come from a middle-aged man with nasopharyngeal carcinoma. CDR3s include the opening cysteine and the closing phenylalanine or tryptophan. A D gene is named only where the DNA matches it firmly. Size is omitted from some rows. Given values are once, few, many or a class for expanded clones.

j_call: TRBJ1-1
d_call: NA
v_call: TRBV10-3
clone_size: few
cdr3_aa: CAISEESRNTEAFF
cdr3_nt: TGTGCCATCAGTGAAGAGTCTCGGAACACTGAAGCTTTCTTT

j_call: TRBJ1-1
d_call: TRBD1
v_call: TRBV12-3/TRBV12-4
clone_size: NA
cdr3_aa: CASSLGTGVEAFF
cdr3_nt: TGTGCCAGCAGTCTAGGGACAGGGGTTGAAGCTTTCTTT

j_call: TRBJ2-5
d_call: NA
v_call: TRBV4-3
clone_size: NA
cdr3_aa: CASSQKRGPLETQYF
cdr3_nt: TGCGCCAGCAGCCAAAAGAGGGGACCTCTGGAGACCCAGTACTTC

j_call: TRBJ2-1
d_call: TRBD2
v_call: TRBV6-4
clone_size: few
cdr3_aa: CASSESGGSYNEQFF
cdr3_nt: TGTGCCAGCAGTGAATCGGGGGGCTCCTACAATGAGCAGTTCTTC

j_call: TRBJ2-5
d_call: TRBD2
v_call: TRBV9
clone_size: NA
cdr3_aa: CASSVGSGGSQETQYF
cdr3_nt: TGTGCCAGCAGCGTAGGTAGCGGGGGGTCCCAAGAGACCCAGTACTTC

j_call: TRBJ2-7
d_call: NA
v_call: TRBV27
clone_size: NA
cdr3_aa: CASSFNGGRSYEQYF
cdr3_nt: TGTGCCAGCAGTTTTAATGGCGGGCGCTCCTACGAGCAGTACTTC

j_call: TRBJ1-5
d_call: TRBD1
v_call: TRBV27
clone_size: NA
cdr3_aa: CASSPGTVYSNQPQHF
cdr3_nt: TGTGCCAGCAGTCCGGGGACAGTCTATAGCAATCAGCCCCAGCATTTT

j_call: TRBJ1-2
d_call: NA
v_call: TRBV4-1
clone_size: NA
cdr3_aa: CASSQRFRDSGGYTF
cdr3_nt: TGCGCCAGCAGCCAGAGGTTCCGGGACTCAGGGGGCTACACCTTC

j_call: TRBJ2-7
d_call: TRBD2
v_call: TRBV6-5
clone_size: once
cdr3_aa: CASSYSAGESYEQYF
cdr3_nt: TGTGCCAGCAGTTACTCAGCGGGGGAGTCCTACGAGCAGTACTTC

j_call: TRBJ2-5
d_call: TRBD2
v_call: TRBV7-2
clone_size: NA
cdr3_aa: CASSQNREGWETQYF
cdr3_nt: TGTGCCAGCAGCCAAAATAGGGAGGGCTGGGAGACCCAGTACTTC

j_call: TRBJ1-2
d_call: NA
v_call: TRBV14
clone_size: NA
cdr3_aa: CASSQTGGGRYGYTF
cdr3_nt: TGTGCCAGCAGCCAAACCGGTGGGGGTAGATATGGCTACACCTTC

j_call: TRBJ1-2
d_call: TRBD1
v_call: TRBV27
clone_size: NA
cdr3_aa: CASSQGGGYTF
cdr3_nt: TGTGCCAGCAGCCAGGGGGGTGGCTACACCTTC

j_call: TRBJ2-7
d_call: TRBD1
v_call: TRBV6-5
clone_size: NA
cdr3_aa: CASSPRQGGAYEQYF
cdr3_nt: TGTGCCAGCAGCCCCCGACAGGGGGGTGCGTACGAGCAGTACTTC

j_call: TRBJ2-5
d_call: NA
v_call: TRBV5-5
clone_size: NA
cdr3_aa: CASSLGQLRETQYF
cdr3_nt: TGTGCCAGCAGCTTGGGGCAGCTCCGAGAGACCCAGTACTTC

j_call: TRBJ1-1
d_call: NA
v_call: TRBV7-9
clone_size: NA
cdr3_aa: CASNGRENTEAFF
cdr3_nt: TGTGCCAGCAACGGTAGGGAGAACACTGAAGCTTTCTTT

j_call: TRBJ1-2
d_call: NA
v_call: TRBV9
clone_size: NA
cdr3_aa: CASGREFEGYTF
cdr3_nt: TGTGCCAGCGGACGGGAGTTTGAGGGCTACACCTTC

j_call: TRBJ1-1
d_call: NA
v_call: TRBV27
clone_size: NA
cdr3_aa: CASSLLGITEAFF
cdr3_nt: TGTGCCAGCAGTTTATTGGGGATCACTGAAGCTTTCTTT

j_call: TRBJ1-6
d_call: NA
v_call: TRBV28
clone_size: few
cdr3_aa: CASTSYQGSYNSPLHF
cdr3_nt: TGTGCCAGCACCTCATATCAGGGCTCCTATAATTCACCCCTCCACTTT

j_call: TRBJ2-7
d_call: TRBD1
v_call: TRBV9
clone_size: NA
cdr3_aa: CASSVRDSPYEQYF
cdr3_nt: TGTGCCAGCAGCGTAAGGGACAGTCCCTACGAGCAGTACTTC

j_call: TRBJ1-2
d_call: NA
v_call: TRBV9
clone_size: NA
cdr3_aa: CASSVGQDYGYTF
cdr3_nt: TGTGCCAGCAGCGTAGGCCAAGACTATGGCTACACCTTC

j_call: TRBJ2-7
d_call: TRBD1
v_call: TRBV18
clone_size: few
cdr3_aa: CASSLDRPDYEQYF
cdr3_nt: TGTGCCAGCTCATTGGACAGGCCGGACTACGAGCAGTACTTC

j_call: TRBJ1-1
d_call: TRBD1
v_call: TRBV6-4
clone_size: NA
cdr3_aa: CASSESEGATEAFF
cdr3_nt: TGTGCCAGCAGTGAATCAGAGGGGGCAACTGAAGCTTTCTTT

j_call: TRBJ1-3
d_call: NA
v_call: TRBV6-6
clone_size: few
cdr3_aa: CASTTAEAGNTIYF
cdr3_nt: TGTGCCAGCACGACTGCCGAGGCTGGAAACACCATATATTTT

j_call: TRBJ1-5
d_call: NA
v_call: TRBV2
clone_size: NA
cdr3_aa: CASSDGLEGYQPQHF
cdr3_nt: TGTGCCAGCAGTGATGGGTTGGAGGGGTATCAGCCCCAGCATTTT

j_call: TRBJ2-7
d_call: NA
v_call: TRBV14
clone_size: NA
cdr3_aa: CASSQDLLRGQYF
cdr3_nt: TGTGCCAGCAGCCAAGATCTCCTACGGGGACAGTACTTC

j_call: TRBJ2-2
d_call: NA
v_call: TRBV27
clone_size: few
cdr3_aa: CASRYFRGDTGELFF
cdr3_nt: TGTGCCAGCAGATATTTTCGGGGCGACACCGGGGAGCTGTTTTTT

j_call: TRBJ1-2
d_call: NA
v_call: TRBV6-5
clone_size: NA
cdr3_aa: CASKGVGHGYTF
cdr3_nt: TGTGCCAGTAAAGGGGTTGGCCATGGCTACACCTTC

j_call: TRBJ2-1
d_call: NA
v_call: TRBV6-2/TRBV6-3
clone_size: NA
cdr3_aa: CASSYYHLGNEQFF
cdr3_nt: TGTGCCAGCAGTTACTACCATTTAGGTAATGAGCAGTTCTTC

j_call: TRBJ2-3
d_call: TRBD2
v_call: TRBV28
clone_size: NA
cdr3_aa: CASSILAGATSTDTQYF
cdr3_nt: TGTGCCAGCAGTATTCTAGCGGGGGCCACCTCCACAGATACGCAGTATTTT

j_call: TRBJ2-7
d_call: NA
v_call: TRBV6-2/TRBV6-3
clone_size: medium-sized
cdr3_aa: CASSYKAGLLDEQYF
cdr3_nt: TGTGCCAGCAGTTATAAGGCAGGACTACTCGACGAGCAGTACTTC

j_call: TRBJ1-2
d_call: NA
v_call: TRBV5-1
clone_size: NA
cdr3_aa: CASSLEAAPTYGYTF
cdr3_nt: TGCGCCAGCAGCTTGGAGGCAGCTCCAACGTATGGCTACACCTTC

j_call: TRBJ2-5
d_call: TRBD2
v_call: TRBV20-1
clone_size: NA
cdr3_aa: CSARDRLAGYF
cdr3_nt: TGCAGTGCTAGAGACCGACTAGCGGGGTACTTC

j_call: TRBJ2-7
d_call: NA
v_call: TRBV27
clone_size: NA
cdr3_aa: CASSFGGSSYEQYF
cdr3_nt: TGTGCCAGCAGTTTCGGCGGTAGCTCCTACGAGCAGTACTTC

j_call: TRBJ2-7
d_call: NA
v_call: TRBV1
clone_size: NA
cdr3_aa: CTSSQEDQAGACHEQYF
cdr3_nt: TGCACCAGCAGCCAAGAAGATCAAGCGGGGGCCTGCCACGAGCAGTACTTC

j_call: TRBJ1-2
d_call: TRBD1
v_call: TRBV7-9
clone_size: NA
cdr3_aa: CASSSDRDVYGYTF
cdr3_nt: TGTGCCAGCAGCTCGGACAGGGATGTATATGGCTACACCTTC

j_call: TRBJ2-5
d_call: TRBD2
v_call: TRBV4-1
clone_size: NA
cdr3_aa: CASSQGTGGREETQYF
cdr3_nt: TGCGCCAGCAGCCAAGGGACCGGGGGGAGGGAGGAGACCCAGTACTTC

j_call: TRBJ2-1
d_call: NA
v_call: TRBV29-1
clone_size: NA
cdr3_aa: CSVGSYNEQFF
cdr3_nt: TGCAGCGTGGGGTCCTACAATGAGCAGTTCTTC

j_call: TRBJ2-3
d_call: NA
v_call: TRBV2
clone_size: NA
cdr3_aa: CASSPWTGITDTQYF
cdr3_nt: TGTGCCAGCAGTCCGTGGACGGGGATCACAGATACGCAGTATTTT

j_call: TRBJ1-2
d_call: TRBD1
v_call: TRBV28
clone_size: medium-sized
cdr3_aa: CASWTGAGYGYTF
cdr3_nt: TGTGCCAGCTGGACAGGGGCTGGTTATGGCTACACCTTC

j_call: TRBJ2-7
d_call: NA
v_call: TRBV5-1
clone_size: NA
cdr3_aa: CASSELFRQPNTYEQYF
cdr3_nt: TGCGCCAGCAGCGAACTTTTTAGACAGCCTAACACCTACGAGCAGTACTTC

j_call: TRBJ2-1
d_call: NA
v_call: TRBV11-3
clone_size: NA
cdr3_aa: CASSLIWQPYNEQFF
cdr3_nt: TGTGCCAGCAGCTTAATTTGGCAACCTTACAATGAGCAGTTCTTC

j_call: TRBJ2-7
d_call: NA
v_call: TRBV7-9
clone_size: NA
cdr3_aa: CASRQVDGYEQYF
cdr3_nt: TGTGCCAGCAGACAGGTGGATGGGTACGAGCAGTACTTC